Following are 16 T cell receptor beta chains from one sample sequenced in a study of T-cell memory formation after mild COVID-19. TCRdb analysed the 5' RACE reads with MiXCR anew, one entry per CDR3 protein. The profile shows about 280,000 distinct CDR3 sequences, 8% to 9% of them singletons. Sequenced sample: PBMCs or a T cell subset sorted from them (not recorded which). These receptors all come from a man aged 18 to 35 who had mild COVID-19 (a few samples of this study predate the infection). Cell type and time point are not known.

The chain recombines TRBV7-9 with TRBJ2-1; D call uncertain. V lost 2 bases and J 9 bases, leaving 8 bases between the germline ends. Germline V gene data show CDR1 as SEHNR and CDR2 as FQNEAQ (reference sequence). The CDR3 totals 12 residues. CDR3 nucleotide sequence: TGTGCCAGCAGCTTAAGAAGCTTTGAGCAGTTCTTC. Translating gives CASSLRSFEQFF.

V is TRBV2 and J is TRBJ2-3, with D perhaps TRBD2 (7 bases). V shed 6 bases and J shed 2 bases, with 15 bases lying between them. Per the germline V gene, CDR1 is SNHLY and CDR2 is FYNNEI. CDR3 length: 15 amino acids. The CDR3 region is CASRRTGGPTDTQYF. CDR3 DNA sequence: TGTGCCAGCAGGAGGACGGGGGGCCCCACAGATACGCAGTATTTT.

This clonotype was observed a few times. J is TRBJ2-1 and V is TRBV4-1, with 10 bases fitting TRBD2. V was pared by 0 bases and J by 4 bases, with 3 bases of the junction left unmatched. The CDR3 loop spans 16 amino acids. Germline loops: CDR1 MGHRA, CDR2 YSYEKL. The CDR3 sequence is CASSQDRTSGYNEQFF. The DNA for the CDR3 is TGCGCCAGCAGCCAAGACCGGACTAGCGGATACAATGAGCAGTTCTTC.

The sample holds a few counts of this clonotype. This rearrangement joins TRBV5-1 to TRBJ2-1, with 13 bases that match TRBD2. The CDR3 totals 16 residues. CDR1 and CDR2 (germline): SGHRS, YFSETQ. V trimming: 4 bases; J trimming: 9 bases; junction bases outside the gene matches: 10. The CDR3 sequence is CASSPMTSGGRGEQFF. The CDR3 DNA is TGCGCCAGCAGCCCCATGACTAGCGGGGGGCGGGGTGAGCAGTTCTTC. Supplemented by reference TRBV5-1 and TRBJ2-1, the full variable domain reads KAGVTQTPRYLIKTRGQQVTLSCSPISGHRSVSWYQQTPGQGLQFLFEYFSETQRNKGNFPGRFSGRQFSNSRSEMNVSTLELGDSALYLCASSPMTSGGRGEQFFGPGTRLTVL.

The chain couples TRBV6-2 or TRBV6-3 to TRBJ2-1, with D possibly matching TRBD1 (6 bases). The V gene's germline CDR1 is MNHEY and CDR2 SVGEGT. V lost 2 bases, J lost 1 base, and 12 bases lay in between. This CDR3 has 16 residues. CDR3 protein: CASSYPQGISYNEQFF. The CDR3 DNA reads TGTGCCAGCAGTTACCCGCAGGGGATATCCTACAATGAGCAGTTCTTC.

Here the CDR3 reads CASSQAGTTEAFF. Written as DNA, the CDR3 is TGTGCCAGCAGCCAGGCCGGGACCACTGAAGCTTTCTTT. This chain connects TRBV4-2 to TRBJ1-1, with D possibly TRBD1 on 5 matching bases. The germline V and J ends were trimmed by 3 bases and 4 bases, with 9 bases remaining between them. From germline, CDR1 is LGHNA and CDR2 YNFKEQ. The CDR3 extends over 13 amino acids.

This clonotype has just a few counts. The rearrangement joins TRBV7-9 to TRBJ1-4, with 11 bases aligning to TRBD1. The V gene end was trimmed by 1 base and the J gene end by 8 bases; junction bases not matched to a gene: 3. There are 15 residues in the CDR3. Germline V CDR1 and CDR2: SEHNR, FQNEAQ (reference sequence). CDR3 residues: CASSLGTGGREKLFF. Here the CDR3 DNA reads TGTGCCAGCAGCTTAGGGACAGGGGGCAGAGAAAAACTGTTTTTT.

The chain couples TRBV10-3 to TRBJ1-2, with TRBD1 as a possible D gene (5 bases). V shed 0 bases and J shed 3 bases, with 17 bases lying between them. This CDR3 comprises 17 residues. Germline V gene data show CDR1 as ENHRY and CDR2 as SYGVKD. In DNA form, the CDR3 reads TGTGCCATCAGTGAGTCGATTTTCCTCCGGGGGGACTATGGCTACACCTTC. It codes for CAISESIFLRGDYGYTF.

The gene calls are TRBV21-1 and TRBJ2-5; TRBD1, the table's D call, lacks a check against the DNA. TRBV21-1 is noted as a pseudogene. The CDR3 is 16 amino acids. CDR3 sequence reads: CASSKAPGQRQETQYF. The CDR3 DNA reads TGTGCCAGCAGCAAAGCCCCGGGACAGAGACAAGAGACCCAGTACTTC.

CDR3 region: CSARVTGPNTEAFF. CDR3 nucleotide sequence: TGCAGTGCTAGAGTTACAGGGCCGAACACTGAAGCTTTCTTT. J is TRBJ1-1 and V is TRBV20-1; D perhaps matches TRBD1 (6 bases). There are 14 residues in the CDR3. Germline CDR1 is DFQATT and CDR2 is SNEGSKA (reference sequence). The ends were cut back, 1 base at V and 1 base at J, with 10 bases in the middle.

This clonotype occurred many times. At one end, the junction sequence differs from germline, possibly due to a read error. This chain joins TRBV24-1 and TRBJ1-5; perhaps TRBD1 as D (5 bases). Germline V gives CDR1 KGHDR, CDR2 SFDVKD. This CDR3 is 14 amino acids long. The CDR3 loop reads CATSVGGENQPQHF. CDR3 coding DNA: TGTGCCACAAGTGTGGGGGGAGAGAATCAGCCCCAGCATTTT.

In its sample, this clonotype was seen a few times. CDR3 nucleotide sequence: TGTGCCAGCAGTTACCCGGGAACAGCGAATTCACCCCTCCACTTT. Encoded protein: CASSYPGTANSPLHF. The chain combines TRBV6-2 or TRBV6-3 with TRBJ1-6; D is undetermined. Deletions cut 2 bases from V and 7 bases from J, with 12 bases between. From germline, CDR1 is MNHEY and CDR2 SVGEGT. The CDR3 consists of 15 residues.

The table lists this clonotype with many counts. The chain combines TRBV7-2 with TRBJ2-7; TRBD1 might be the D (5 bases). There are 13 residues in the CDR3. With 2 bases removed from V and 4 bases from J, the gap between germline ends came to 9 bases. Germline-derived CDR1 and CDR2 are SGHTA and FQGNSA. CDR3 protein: CASSLTSGYEQYV. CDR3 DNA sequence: TGTGCCAGCAGCTTAACGTCAGGGTACGAGCAGTACGTC.

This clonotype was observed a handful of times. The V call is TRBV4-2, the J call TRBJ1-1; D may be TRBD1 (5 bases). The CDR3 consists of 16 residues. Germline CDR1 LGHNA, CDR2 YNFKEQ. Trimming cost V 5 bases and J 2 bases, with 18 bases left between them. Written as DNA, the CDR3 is TGTGCCAGCAGCACCTCGCGAAGGGACCAAAACACTGAAGCTTTCTTT. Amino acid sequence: CASSTSRRDQNTEAFF.

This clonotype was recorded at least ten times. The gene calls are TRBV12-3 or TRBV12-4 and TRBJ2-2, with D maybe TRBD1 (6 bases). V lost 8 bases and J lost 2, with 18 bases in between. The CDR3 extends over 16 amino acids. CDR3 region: CASGDPGHRNTGELFF. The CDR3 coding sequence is TGTGCCAGCGGCGATCCGGGACACAGAAACACCGGGGAGCTGTTTTTT.

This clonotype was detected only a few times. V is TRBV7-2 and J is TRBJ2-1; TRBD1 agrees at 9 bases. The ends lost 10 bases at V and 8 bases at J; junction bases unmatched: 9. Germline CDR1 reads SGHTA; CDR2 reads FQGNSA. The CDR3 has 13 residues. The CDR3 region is CAITGTGRYEQFF. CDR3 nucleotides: TGTGCCATAACCGGGACAGGGCGATATGAGCAGTTCTTC.